A selection of T cell receptor beta chains follows, all from one sample in a study of glioma-infiltrating T cells after dendritic cell vaccination. Using immunoSEQ multiplex PCR, the repertoire was profiled, and TCRdb retains in-frame clones only, with some absent. The data hold fewer than 60,000 clones, with 75% to 90% observed a single time. This sample comprised blood, obtained after dendritic cell vaccination. All receptors derive from a human donor with glioblastoma. The CDR3 runs from the conserved cysteine through the conserved F or W. A D gene is named only where the DNA matches it firmly. Rows may omit the clone size; those that give it use once, few, many or a size class.

D gene,clone size,V gene,J gene,CDR3 protein,CDR3 DNA
TRBD2,NA,TRBV16,TRBJ2-7,CASSQSSGRLGQQYF,TGTGCCAGCAGCCAATCTAGCGGGAGATTAGGTCAGCAGTACTTC
TRBD2,NA,TRBV30,TRBJ2-3,CAWSVSTSGSADTQYF,TGTGCCTGGAGTGTATCAACTAGCGGGAGCGCAGATACGCAGTATTTT
NA,NA,TRBV18,TRBJ1-5,CASSLRQAADQPQHF,TGTGCCAGCTCACTACGACAGGCCGCCGATCAGCCCCAGCATTTT
TRBD1,NA,TRBV29-1,TRBJ2-3,CSVAHSGGSDTQYF,TGCAGCGTCGCACACTCAGGGGGCTCAGATACGCAGTATTTT
TRBD1,NA,TRBV11-2,TRBJ1-5,CASSLRQGSNQPQHF,TGTGCCAGCAGCTTAAGACAGGGGAGCAATCAGCCCCAGCATTTT
TRBD2,NA,TRBV2,TRBJ2-5,CATSSGSGKETQYF,TGTGCCACTTCGAGCGGGAGCGGGAAAGAGACCCAGTACTTC
NA,NA,TRBV4-2,TRBJ2-7,CASSQQREASYEQYF,TGTGCCAGCAGCCAACAGCGAGAGGCCTCCTACGAGCAGTACTTC
TRBD2,once,TRBV11-2,TRBJ2-3,CASSLGTSGRRLGDTQYF,TGTGCCAGCAGCTTGGGGACTAGCGGGAGAAGGCTAGGAGATACGCAGTATTTT
TRBD2,NA,TRBV6-1,TRBJ2-2,CASSGLAGGTGELFF,TGTGCCAGCAGTGGACTAGCGGGAGGAACCGGGGAGCTGTTTTTT
TRBD1,NA,TRBV13,TRBJ2-7,CASSPRGSSEQYF,TGTGCCAGCAGCCCCAGGGGGTCGAGCGAGCAGTACTTC
NA,NA,TRBV5-1,TRBJ1-3,CASSLGGDFSGNTIYF,TGCGCCAGCAGCTTGGGGGGGGATTTCTCTGGAAACACCATATATTTT
NA,NA,TRBV6-5,TRBJ2-7,CASSYSLSGEQYF,TGTGCCAGCAGTTACTCTCTGAGCGGGGAGCAGTACTTC
TRBD1,NA,TRBV7-3,TRBJ2-1,CASSSGTGFSEQFF,TGTGCCAGCAGCTCCGGGACAGGGTTTAGTGAGCAGTTCTTC
TRBD1,NA,TRBV20-1,TRBJ2-4,CRIDRANIQYF,TGCAGGATAGACAGGGCAAACATTCAGTACTTC
TRBD1,NA,TRBV18,TRBJ1-2,CASSPSGQGTHGYTF,TGTGCCAGCTCACCATCGGGACAGGGGACCCATGGCTACACCTTC
NA,NA,TRBV30,TRBJ2-7,CAWSVRGSEPYEQYF,TGTGCCTGGAGTGTTAGGGGGTCGGAACCCTACGAGCAGTACTTC
TRBD1,few,TRBV18,TRBJ1-2,CASSPRRQGAGYTF,TGTGCCAGCTCACCACGGCGGCAGGGGGCTGGCTACACCTTC